A single sample gave rise to the 4 T cell receptor beta chains below, sequenced in a study of shared clonotypes between healthy human individuals. Measured with immunoSEQ multiplex PCR; TCRdb has only the in-frame clones, and not every one. The table shows over 400,000 clones, with roughly 95% occurring only once. The sample was naive CD4+ T cells sorted from blood. Indicated subset: CD45RA+ positively selected. The source of these receptors is a woman aged 25 to 39 in good health.

The V gene is TRBV27, the J gene TRBJ1-2; 8 bases match TRBD1. Trimming cost V 5 bases and J 4 bases; bases outside gene matches: 3. This CDR3 comprises 13 residues. The V gene's germline CDR1 is MNHEY and CDR2 SMNVEV (reference sequence). The CDR3 DNA is TGTGCCAGCAGTCCAGACAGGGGCTATGGCTACACCTTC. Translation: CASSPDRGYGYTF.

This clone was seen only once. The chain carries TRBV6-6 and TRBJ2-1, with D uncertain. CDR1 MNHNY and CDR2 SVGAGI come from the germline V gene (reference sequence). There are 16 residues in the CDR3. V gave up 5 bases and J gave up 9 bases, with 23 bases separating them. The CDR3 spells CASSHGEGSINSEQFF. The CDR3, as DNA: TGTGCCAGCAGTCACGGCGAAGGATCCATCAACAGTGAGCAGTTCTTC.

The chain recombines TRBV7-2 with TRBJ1-2; 7 nucleotides line up with TRBD1. The CDR3 sequence is 14 residues long. Germline V gives CDR1 SGHTA, CDR2 FQGNSA. V trimming: 3 bases; J trimming: 5 bases; junction bases outside the gene matches: 6. CDR3 amino acids: CASSLPEDRYGYTF. The CDR3 nucleotides are TGTGCCAGCAGCTTGCCCGAGGACAGGTATGGCTACACCTTC.

The chain links TRBV28 to TRBJ2-1; D uncertain. CDR1 MDHEN and CDR2 SYDVKM come from the germline V gene. The CDR3 extends over 14 amino acids. V lost 6 bases, J lost 3 bases, and 12 bases lay in between. The CDR3 DNA reads as TGTGCCAGCAGAAGTGGTAGCTTCTACAATGAGCAGTTCTTC. Its protein product is CASRSGSFYNEQFF.